These 12 T cell receptor beta chains came from one sample sequenced in a study of blood T cells in healthy people across ages. The second PCR ran about 6 to 12 cycles with a sample-barcoded 5' primer and J-beta primers. MiXCR was run by TCRdb on the 5' RACE reads, yielding one entry per CDR3 protein. The sample consists of 780,000 or so distinct CDR3 sequences, approximately 55% of them appearing once. Sample: blood. The source of these receptors is an elderly man in good health.

The chain has TRBV5-1 and TRBJ2-5, with TRBD2 matching 8 bases. Germline values: CDR1 SGHRS, CDR2 YFSETQ. The CDR3 spans 14 residues. With 3 bases clipped from V and 11 bases from J, the junction kept 12 bases outside the gene matches. This CDR3 reads CASSSGLDVMEQYF. The DNA of the CDR3 is TGCGCCAGCAGCTCGGGACTAGATGTAATGGAGCAGTACTTC.

The rearrangement uses TRBV2 and TRBJ2-1, with TRBD2 matching 14 bases. The CDR3 sequence is 20 residues long. Trimming cost V 3 bases and J 8 bases; bases outside gene matches: 18. The V gene's germline CDR1 is SNHLY and CDR2 FYNNEI. In nucleotides, the CDR3 is TGTGCCAGCAGTGACCTGGGACTAGCGGGAGAGGTGGCTGTGTTCTATGAGCAGTTCTTC. It specifies CASSDLGLAGEVAVFYEQFF.

This clonotype was observed a few times. Compared with germline, one end of the junction differs, possibly owing to a read error. The chain carries TRBV7-7 and TRBJ2-5; D possibly matches TRBD1 or TRBD2 (5 bases each). Per germline, CDR1 SSHAT and CDR2 FNYEAQ (reference sequence). This CDR3 spans 13 amino acids. CDR3 loop: CASSLGDLETQYF. CDR3 DNA: TGTGCTAGCAGCTTGGGGGATTTGGAGACCCAGTACTTC.

In this sample, this clonotype turned up a few times. The CDR3 sequence: CAISESGRYYEQYF. The CDR3 DNA reads TGTGCCATCAGTGAGTCGGGCAGGTACTACGAGCAGTACTTC. The chain carries TRBV10-3 and TRBJ2-7; D gene unclear. CDR1 is ENHRY and CDR2 is SYGVKD in the germline V gene. The CDR3 length is 14 residues. Trimming cost V 0 bases and J 3 bases, with 9 bases left between them.

The chain is built from TRBV28 and TRBJ2-5; possibly TRBD2 for D (7 bases). The germline gives CDR1 MDHEN, CDR2 SYDVKM. Trimming cost V 3 bases and J 2 bases, with 16 bases left between them. There are 16 residues in the CDR3. The DNA of the CDR3 is TGTGCCAGCAGTTTGTATGCTGGGGGGGCACAAGAGACCCAGTACTTC. Translated, it gives CASSLYAGGAQETQYF.

In regard to this clonotype: The germline gene is not matched at one end of the junction; a read error may be the cause. The rearrangement uses TRBV7-9 and TRBJ2-4; 7 bases align to TRBD1. This CDR3 is 14 amino acids long. Germline CDR1 SEHNR, CDR2 FQNEAQ (reference sequence). The CDR3 DNA follows: TGTGCCAGCAGCGTAGCACAGGGGATGAACATTCAGTACTTC. Its protein product is CASSVAQGMNIQYF.

Turning to this clonotype: The junction departs from germline at one end; a sequencing error may be responsible. The gene calls are TRBV6-5 and TRBJ2-3; unclear D gene. CDR1 and CDR2 (germline): MNHEY, SVGAGI. The CDR3 is 13 residues long. The CDR3 coding sequence is TGTGCCGGCAGTGCTTCGACAAACAGATACGCGTATTTT. This codes for CAGSASTNRYAYF.

The genes are TRBV7-2 and TRBJ2-7; a weak D match, TRBD2 (5 bases). Germline V CDR1 and CDR2: SGHTA, FQGNSA. This CDR3 region has 15 residues. V lost 1 base, J lost 7 bases, and 17 bases lay in between. The CDR3 loop is CASSLVGGPYNEQYF. The CDR3, as DNA: TGTGCCAGCAGCTTAGTGGGCGGGCCTTACAATGAGCAGTACTTC. Supplemented by reference TRBV7-2 and TRBJ2-7, the full variable domain reads GAGVSQSPSNKVTEKGKDVELRCDPISGHTALYWYRQSLGQGLEFLIYFQGNSAPDKSGLPSDRFSAERTGGSVSTLTIQRTQQEDSAVYLCASSLVGGPYNEQYFGPGTRLTVT.

V is TRBV28 and J is TRBJ1-1; the D is unclear. Trimming removed 6 bases at V and 4 bases at J, with 12 bases between. The CDR3 totals 13 residues. Looked up from germline, CDR1 is MDHEN and CDR2 is SYDVKM. The CDR3 nucleotides are TGTGCCAGCAGAATGGGAGGGAGCACTGAAGCTTTCTTT. Amino acid sequence: CASRMGGSTEAFF.

This sequence joins TRBV20-1 and TRBJ1-2; D remains ambiguous. The V end lost 2 bases, the J end lost 4 bases, and 8 bases lay between the germline ends. The CDR3 loop spans 12 amino acids. Germline CDR1 and CDR2: DFQATT and SNEGSKA (reference sequence). CDR3 sequence (DNA): TGCAGTGCTAGAAGTGTCAGCTATGGCTACACCTTC. Translated, it gives CSARSVSYGYTF.

The V gene is TRBV6-1, the J gene TRBJ2-7; 14 bases map to TRBD2. Trimming at V came to 3 bases and at J to 4 bases, leaving 5 bases not matched to a gene. The CDR3 consists of 16 residues. Germline V gives CDR1 MNHNS, CDR2 SASEGT. DNA for the CDR3: TGTGCCAGCAGTGATTTTGGGACTAGCGGGAGTTACGAGCAGTACTTC. Amino acids: CASSDFGTSGSYEQYF.

The genes are TRBV9 and TRBJ2-5; 10 nucleotides agree with TRBD2. The trim removed 4 bases at V and 0 bases at J, leaving 6 bases unmatched. The CDR3 extends over 16 amino acids. CDR1 and CDR2 from the germline V gene are SGDLS and YYNGEE. The chain's CDR3 is CASSPRGLAYQETQYF. The CDR3 nucleotides read TGTGCCAGCAGCCCGAGGGGACTAGCGTACCAAGAGACCCAGTACTTC.